The 2 T cell receptor beta chains listed next were all sequenced from one sample in a study of cytomegalovirus exposure and HLA in healthy donors. The PCR used 60 Vbeta and 13 Jbeta primers. Assay used: immunoSEQ multiplex PCR; TCRdb lists only in-frame clones, some missing. Of about 200,000 clones in the sample, roughly 80% were seen once. Material: PBMCs. These receptors were taken from a man aged 25 to 40 in good health and CMV-seronegative.

On this clone: Sequence at one end of the junction differs from germline and may be a read error. The chain combines TRBV7-7 with TRBJ2-2; TRBD1 agrees at 9 bases. CDR3 length equals 16 residues. Looked up from germline, CDR1 is SSHAT and CDR2 is FNYEAQ (reference sequence). The CDR3 sequence is CASSRGQGLNTGELFF. The CDR3, as DNA: TGTGCTAGCAGCCGCGGACAGGGGCTGAACACCGGGGAGCTGTTTTTT.

The chain links TRBV13 to TRBJ1-5; D is perhaps TRBD1 (5 bases). Trimming pared 0 bases from V and 6 bases from J, leaving 18 bases between. Germline V gene lookup returns CDR1 PRHDT and CDR2 FYEKMQ (reference sequence). The CDR3 loop spans 17 amino acids. The chain's CDR3 is CASSLGPSRVSGQPQHF. Here the CDR3 DNA reads TGTGCCAGCAGCTTAGGCCCCAGCAGGGTATCGGGTCAGCCCCAGCATTTT.